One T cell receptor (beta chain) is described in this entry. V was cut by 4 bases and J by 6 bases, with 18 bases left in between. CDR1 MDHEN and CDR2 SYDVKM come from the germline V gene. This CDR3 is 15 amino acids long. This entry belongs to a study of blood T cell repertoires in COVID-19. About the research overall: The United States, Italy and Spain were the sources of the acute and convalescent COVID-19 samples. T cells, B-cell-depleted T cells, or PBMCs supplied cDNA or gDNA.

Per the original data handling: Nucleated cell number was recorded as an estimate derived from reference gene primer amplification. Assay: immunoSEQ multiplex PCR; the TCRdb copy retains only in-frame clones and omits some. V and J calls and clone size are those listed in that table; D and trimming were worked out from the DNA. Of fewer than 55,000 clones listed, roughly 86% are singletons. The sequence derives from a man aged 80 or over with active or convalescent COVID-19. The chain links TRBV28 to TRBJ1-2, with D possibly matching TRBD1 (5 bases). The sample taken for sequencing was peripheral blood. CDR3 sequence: CASSSPPSGKDGYTF. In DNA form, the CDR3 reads TGTGCCAGCAGTTCCCCCCCGTCAGGGAAGGATGGCTACACCTTC.